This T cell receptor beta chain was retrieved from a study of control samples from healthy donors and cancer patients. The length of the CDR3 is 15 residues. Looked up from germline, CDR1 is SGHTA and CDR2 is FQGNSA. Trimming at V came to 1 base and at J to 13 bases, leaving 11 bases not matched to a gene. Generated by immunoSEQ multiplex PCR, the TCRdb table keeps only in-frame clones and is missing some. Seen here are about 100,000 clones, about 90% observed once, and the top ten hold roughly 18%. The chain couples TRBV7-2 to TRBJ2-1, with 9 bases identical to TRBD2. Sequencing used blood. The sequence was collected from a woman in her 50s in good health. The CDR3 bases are TGTGCCAGCAGCTTAGTTGCGGGAGGGGCCCGAAAACAGTTCTTC. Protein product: CASSLVAGGARKQFF. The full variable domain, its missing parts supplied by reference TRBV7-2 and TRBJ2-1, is GAGVSQSPSNKVTEKGKDVELRCDPISGHTALYWYRQSLGQGLEFLIYFQGNSAPDKSGLPSDRFSAERTGGSVSTLTIQRTQQEDSAVYLCASSLVAGGARKQFFGPGTRLTVL.